One and the same sample provided the 20 T cell receptor beta chains below, sequenced in a study of CD8+CD57+ T cells in acquired aplastic anemia. The TCR beta profiling, which covered VDJ combination and CDR3 sequence, was carried out using genomic DNA as the template. TCRdb reprocessed the reads via MiXCR and lists one record per CDR3 protein. The sample has 150,000 to 200,000 distinct CDR3 sequences; about 50% are singletons. The patients chosen for sequencing had shown expansion of CD8+CD57+ cells (detected by flow cytometry). Sequencing was performed on sorted CD4+, CD8+, or CD8+CD57+ T cells (not recorded which) from PBMCs. The receptors originated from a human donor with aplastic anemia.

The chain couples TRBV7-6 to TRBJ2-3; 8 bases line up with TRBD2. The V and J ends lost 3 bases and 2 bases, in that order; junction bases with no gene match: 10. Per germline, CDR1 SGHVS and CDR2 FNYEAQ. The CDR3 covers 17 residues. The chain's CDR3 is CASSFGLSGSTTDTQYF. The CDR3 nucleotides are TGTGCCAGCAGCTTTGGCCTAAGCGGGAGCACCACAGATACGCAGTATTTT.

The V call is TRBV24-1, the J call TRBJ2-7, with D unresolved. V was pared by 6 bases and J by 6 bases, with 14 bases between. The CDR3 spans 13 residues. Germline V gives CDR1 KGHDR, CDR2 SFDVKD. CDR3 amino acids: CATSKAGEAEQYF. CDR3 nucleotides: TGTGCCACCAGTAAAGCAGGAGAGGCCGAGCAGTACTTC.

This chain links TRBV7-2 with TRBJ1-5, with D possibly TRBD1 on 5 matching bases. Germline V gives CDR1 SGHTA, CDR2 FQGNSA. Trimming removed 3 bases at V and 9 bases at J, with 15 bases between. The CDR3 has 14 amino acids. The CDR3 nucleotides are TGTGCCAGCAGCTTCGACAGCGGGTCGGGGCCCCAGCATTTT. Protein: CASSFDSGSGPQHF.

This clonotype was counted between two and nine times. The genes are TRBV3-1 and TRBJ2-1, with 11 bases aligning to TRBD2. This CDR3 has 15 amino acids. The junction had 9 bases not matched to a gene; V was cut back by 5 bases and J by 9 bases. Germline V CDR1 and CDR2: LGHDT, YNNKEL (reference sequence). This CDR3 is CASSDKGLAAVEQFF. CDR3 sequence (DNA): TGTGCCAGCAGCGATAAGGGACTAGCGGCAGTTGAGCAGTTCTTC.

This clonotype showed up just a few times. This rearrangement joins TRBV10-2 to TRBJ2-5; 9 bases are shared with TRBD1. V dropped 3 bases and J dropped 5; count of bases not matched to a gene: 4. The germline V gene encodes CDR1 WSHSY and CDR2 SAAADI. This CDR3 is built from 14 residues. CDR3 loop: CASSEDRGFETQYF. CDR3 DNA: TGCGCCAGCAGTGAAGACAGGGGGTTCGAGACCCAGTACTTC.

This clonotype was counted only a few times. This chain joins TRBV2 and TRBJ2-5, with 10 bases matching TRBD2. After removal of 7 bases from V and 5 bases from J, the junction contained 10 bases not matched to a gene. Germline CDR1 and CDR2: SNHLY and FYNNEI. This CDR3 has 15 amino acids. CDR3 sequence reads: CASKSNSGGWETQYF. The CDR3 bases are TGTGCCAGCAAATCCAATAGCGGGGGGTGGGAGACCCAGTACTTC. Full variable domain (missing parts from reference TRBV2 and TRBJ2-5): EPEVTQTPSHQVTQMGQEVILRCVPISNHLYFYWYRQILGQKVEFLVSFYNNEISEKSEIFDDQFSVERPDGSNFTLKIRSTKLEDSAMYFCASKSNSGGWETQYFGPGTRLLVL.

This clonotype was seen many times. The chain recombines TRBV10-1 with TRBJ2-2; no reliable D call. The CDR3 consists of 14 residues. Germline CDR1 reads WNHNN; CDR2 reads SYGVQD (reference sequence). The V end was cut by 7 bases, the J end by 6 bases, with 15 bases between. The CDR3 sequence is CASTAHPAAGELFF. The CDR3 DNA reads TGCGCCAGCACTGCCCACCCGGCGGCCGGGGAGCTGTTTTTT.

The chain has TRBV5-6 and TRBJ1-1, with no clear D. Trimming cost V 6 bases and J 4 bases, with 16 bases left between them. CDR1 and CDR2 from the germline V gene are SGHDT and YYEEEE. There are 14 residues in the CDR3. The CDR3 DNA is TGTGCCAGCACCTACGGCCAGATTTTCACTGAAGCTTTCTTT. Protein product: CASTYGQIFTEAFF.

This clonotype showed up many times. The rearrangement joins TRBV13 to TRBJ2-7; TRBD1 is a possible D gene (6 bases). Trimming removed 5 bases at V and 3 bases at J, with 17 bases between. In germline, CDR1 is PRHDT, CDR2 FYEKMQ (reference sequence). The CDR3 runs to 15 residues. The chain's CDR3 is CASSQPTDRNYEQYF. Here the CDR3 DNA reads TGTGCCAGCAGCCAACCTACCGACAGGAACTACGAGCAGTACTTC.

This clonotype has ten or more counts. The chain couples TRBV20-1 to TRBJ2-4; D not resolved. The CDR3 extends over 11 amino acids. Germline lookup yields CDR1 DFQATT and CDR2 SNEGSKA (reference sequence). The ends were cut back, 3 bases at V and 15 bases at J, with 15 bases in the middle. The CDR3 bases are TGCAGTGCTAGTTTGGGGAATCAATGGTACTTC. Amino acids: CSASLGNQWYF.

The chain employs TRBV10-3 and TRBJ2-7, with a weak D call TRBD2 (5 bases). Trimming took off 10 bases at V and 2 bases at J, with 21 bases between the two ends. CDR1 is ENHRY and CDR2 is SYGVKD in the germline V gene. The CDR3 loop spans 15 amino acids. Here the CDR3 reads CASSRAEGITYEQYF. In DNA, the CDR3 is TGTGCCAGCAGCCGAGCGGAAGGAATTACCTACGAGCAGTACTTC.

The rearrangement joins TRBV2 to TRBJ1-3, with 8 bases that match TRBD1. V was pared by 5 bases and J by 0 bases, with 3 bases of the junction left unmatched. This CDR3 spans 15 amino acids. Germline loops: CDR1 SNHLY, CDR2 FYNNEI. Written as DNA, the CDR3 is TGTGCCAGCAGTCAGGGGGCTGCCTCTGGAAACACCATATATTTT. As protein: CASSQGAASGNTIYF.

V is TRBV15 and J is TRBJ2-5; TRBD1 matches 7 bases. The CDR3 runs to 15 residues. Germline lookup yields CDR1 LNHNV and CDR2 YYDKDF (reference sequence). Losses at the gene ends were 5 bases for V and 5 bases for J; bases not matched to a gene: 11. The chain's CDR3 is CATSGLTGHRETQYF. The CDR3 nucleotides are TGTGCCACCAGCGGATTGACAGGGCACCGTGAGACCCAGTACTTC.

This clonotype occurred many times. The chain uses TRBV7-2 and TRBJ2-5, with D maybe TRBD1 (6 bases). Germline loops: CDR1 SGHTA, CDR2 FQGNSA. Trimming took off 2 bases at V and 2 bases at J, with 21 bases between the two ends. The CDR3 length is 18 residues. The CDR3 here is CASSLRGTQEKGQETQYF. The CDR3 DNA reads as TGTGCCAGCAGCTTAAGGGGGACACAAGAAAAGGGGCAAGAGACCCAGTACTTC.

CDR3 protein: CATSDRTAASYNEQFF. The CDR3, as DNA: TGTGCCACCAGTGATCGGACAGCCGCCTCCTACAATGAGCAGTTCTTC. The rearrangement links TRBV24-1 to TRBJ2-1; tentative D call: TRBD1 (6 bases). Germline CDR1 reads KGHDR; CDR2 reads SFDVKD. The CDR3 has 16 amino acids. V lost 3 bases and J lost 0, with 11 bases in between.

The chain combines TRBV4-1 with TRBJ1-2, with a tentative D call TRBD1 (5 bases). The CDR3 totals 14 residues. With 6 bases removed from V and 0 bases from J, the gap between germline ends came to 11 bases. CDR1 and CDR2 (germline): MGHRA, YSYEKL. The CDR3 DNA follows: TGCGCCAGCAGTTATGGGGACTCTAACTATGGCTACACCTTC. Encoded protein: CASSYGDSNYGYTF.

This clonotype was detected ten times or more. The gene calls are TRBV7-9 and TRBJ2-3; possible D gene TRBD1, 6 bases. The V gene's germline CDR1 is SEHNR and CDR2 FQNEAQ (reference sequence). The CDR3 runs 18 residues. Trimming shortened V by 1 base and J by 6 bases, and 23 bases separated the two germline ends. The CDR3 loop is CASSLVLRIGQITDTQYF. The CDR3 coding sequence is TGTGCCAGCAGCTTAGTCCTGCGCATAGGACAGATAACGGATACGCAGTATTTT. Based on the CDR3 plus reference TRBV7-9 and TRBJ2-3, the full variable domain is DTGVSQNPRHKITKRGQNVTFRCDPISEHNRLYWYRQTLGQGPEFLTYFQNEAQLEKSRLLSDRFSAERPKGSFSTLEIQRTEQGDSAMYLCASSLVLRIGQITDTQYFGPGTRLTVL.

This clonotype was recorded many times. The rearrangement joins TRBV12-3 or TRBV12-4 to TRBJ1-2; unclear D gene. V gave up 5 bases and J gave up 3 bases, with 10 bases separating them. The length of the CDR3 is 13 residues. In nucleotides, the CDR3 is TGTGCCAGCAGTCCTGACGGATACTATGGCTACACCTTC. The encoded protein is CASSPDGYYGYTF.

This clonotype was seen at least ten times. This chain links TRBV24-1 with TRBJ1-2; no firm D call. The CDR3 totals 14 residues. The germline gives CDR1 KGHDR, CDR2 SFDVKD. V gave up 4 bases and J gave up 2 bases, with 10 bases separating them. The CDR3 bases are TGTGCCACCAGTGACCCGACGGGAAACTATGGCTACACCTTC. The encoded protein is CATSDPTGNYGYTF.

This clonotype was observed at least ten times. The genes are TRBV15 and TRBJ1-1, with 8 positions matching TRBD1. The junction had 15 bases not matched to a gene; V was cut back by 4 bases and J by 5 bases. There are 17 residues in the CDR3. The germline V gene has CDR1 LNHNV and CDR2 YYDKDF (reference sequence). The DNA of the CDR3 is TGTGCCACCAGCATCATCGACAGGGGCCCAGCGACGACTGAAGCTTTCTTT. Its protein is CATSIIDRGPATTEAFF.